Described below is a single T cell receptor (beta chain) sequence and its context. The antigen is not known. The CDR3 is made up of 14 amino acids. V gave up 3 bases and J gave up 0 bases, with 6 bases separating them. The V gene's germline CDR1 is SGHRS and CDR2 YFSETQ. Use of 60 Vbeta and 13 Jbeta primers characterized the PCR. Method: immunoSEQ multiplex PCR; TCRdb's copy keeps in-frame clones and lacks some. The sample shows under 200,000 clones, approximately 67% of them seen only once. This sample is drawn from a study of cytomegalovirus exposure and HLA in healthy donors. Turning to the study itself: As released early, the data held about 85 million unique TCRs from HLA-typed donors.

Study conclusions and caveats: Analysis was carried out at a later point, and it linked a missense DCLRE1C variant to TCR beta V- and J-gene trimming. It has been reported that TCR beta sequences accurately predicted the HLA-A and HLA-B alleles of most subjects.

Sequencing was carried out using PBMCs. The sequence was obtained from a woman aged 18-30 years in good health and CMV-seropositive. The chain has TRBV5-1 and TRBJ1-4; no reliable D call. CDR3 sequence reads: CASSSRSTNEKLFF. The CDR3 DNA reads TGCGCCAGCAGCTCCAGATCAACTAATGAAAAACTGTTTTTT.